This TCR beta chain derives from a study of blood T cell repertoires in COVID-19. Turning to the study itself: Sources were T cells, B-cell-depleted T cells, or PBMCs; the material itself was cDNA or gDNA.

Per the study methods: Reference gene primer amplification gave estimated nucleated cell counts. Clones were read by immunoSEQ multiplex PCR, and TCRdb kept only the in-frame ones, dropping some. V and J calls and clone size are those listed in that table; D and trimming were worked out from the DNA. This sample has about 190,000 clones, with about 83% found just once. The sequence came from an older woman with active or convalescent COVID-19. The material sequenced was peripheral blood.

The CDR3 DNA reads as TGTGCCAGCAGTGACCCGGGACTAGCGGGATCCAATGAGCAGTTCTTC. As protein: CASSDPGLAGSNEQFF. V and J are TRBV25-1 and TRBJ2-1; 13 positions agree with TRBD2. The V and J ends lost 3 bases and 6 bases, in that order; junction bases with no gene match: 5. The germline V gene encodes CDR1 MGHDK and CDR2 SYGVNS. CDR3 length: 16 amino acids.